These 7 T cell receptor beta chains share one sample of origin, sequenced in a study of TIL therapy for anti-PD-1-resistant metastatic lung cancer. The immunoSEQ assay was v3. TCRdb keeps only in-frame clones here, not all; method: immunoSEQ multiplex PCR. The repertoire holds tens of thousands of clones, with roughly two thirds as singletons. The time point is: pre-treatment sample, taken before nivolumab and TIL therapy. The input for sequencing was blood, taken at baseline. These receptors came from a person aged 25 to 80 with non-small cell lung cancer.

DNA of the CDR3: TGTGCCAGTTCTCACCCGCTCAGTCAAGAGACCCAGTACTTC. Protein sequence: CASSHPLSQETQYF. The V call is TRBV7-9, the J call TRBJ2-5; D is ambiguous. The germline V gene has CDR1 SEHNR and CDR2 FQNEAQ (reference sequence). Trimming stripped 9 bases from V and 2 bases from J, with 16 bases between. The CDR3 contains 14 residues.

The chain recombines TRBV6-5 with TRBJ1-1, with TRBD1 identical over 8 bases. V was clipped by 2 bases and J by 4 bases; unmatched bases: 6. The CDR3 consists of 15 residues. From germline, CDR1 is MNHEY and CDR2 SVGAGI. CDR3 nucleotides: TGTGCCAGCAGTTACACCCAGACAGGGGTCACTGAAGCTTTCTTT. Its translation is CASSYTQTGVTEAFF.

The chain has TRBV28 and TRBJ1-4; D possibly corresponds to TRBD1 (6 bases). There are 16 residues in the CDR3. Germline V gene lookup returns CDR1 MDHEN and CDR2 SYDVKM. Trimming stripped 4 bases from V and 0 bases from J, with 12 bases between. This CDR3 reads CASSSFPGATNEKLFF. CDR3 nucleotides: TGTGCCAGCAGTTCCTTCCCAGGGGCAACTAATGAAAAACTGTTTTTT.

The chain couples TRBV5-1 to TRBJ2-7; D might be TRBD1 (6 bases). CDR1 and CDR2 (germline): SGHRS, YFSETQ. This CDR3 is 16 amino acids long. Trimming left V 3 bases short and J 1 base short, with 17 bases between. This CDR3 is CASSYGQTPGSYEQYF. As DNA, the CDR3 is TGCGCCAGCAGCTACGGACAGACCCCGGGGTCCTACGAGCAGTACTTC.

J is TRBJ2-7 and V is TRBV2; 11 nucleotides agree with TRBD2. The CDR3 contains 15 residues. The junction had 5 bases not matched to a gene; V was cut back by 5 bases and J by 2 bases. From germline, CDR1 is SNHLY and CDR2 FYNNEI. CDR3 sequence: CASSSSGGKPYEQYF. CDR3 coding DNA: TGTGCCAGCAGTTCTAGCGGGGGGAAACCCTACGAGCAGTACTTC.

The chain uses TRBV7-6 and TRBJ2-3; 7 bases are a match to TRBD1. Per the germline V gene, CDR1 is SGHVS and CDR2 is FNYEAQ. The CDR3 is made up of 16 amino acids. With 5 bases clipped from V and 6 bases from J, the junction kept 14 bases outside the gene matches. CDR3 amino acids: CASSPRQGSGTDTQYF. The CDR3 nucleotides read TGTGCCAGCAGCCCGCGACAGGGTTCGGGGACGGATACGCAGTATTTT.

This clone has only one observation. J is TRBJ2-3 and V is TRBV10-2, with TRBD2 matching 8 bases. Trimming removed 6 bases from V and 6 bases from J; junction bases left unmatched: 17. CDR3 length equals 17 residues. Germline V gene data show CDR1 as WSHSY and CDR2 as SAAADI. CDR3 in DNA: TGCGCCAGCAGGGGAATCAAAGGAGCGGGAGCCCCGGATACGCAGTATTTT. Its translation is CASRGIKGAGAPDTQYF.